The present T cell receptor (beta chain) was sequenced within a study of T cells in Graves' hyperthyroidism and ophthalmopathy. Study summary: Staff took peripheral blood when the initial diagnosis was made, before any treatment began.

Germline loops: CDR1 MNHEY, CDR2 SVGEGT. The CDR3 length is 15 residues. V shed 6 bases and J shed 2 bases, with 17 bases lying between them. There were TCR beta CDR3 regions amplified from RNA transcripts. HTBI primers were used for first-round RT-PCR of the TCR CDR3. TCRdb re-derived calls from the multiplex PCR reads in MiXCR, one entry per CDR3 protein. The sample lists about 620,000 distinct CDR3 sequences, around 16% occurring once. Graves' hyperthyroidism is called stable when ophthalmopathy does not progress within 18 months. Exclusion followed for patients with uncontrolled infection, other autoimmune disease, pregnancy or lactation.

The clonotype originates from a woman aged 25 to 45 with Graves' hyperthyroidism. The sequenced material came from blood. The V call is TRBV6-2 or TRBV6-3, the J call TRBJ2-7, with D hard to call. The CDR3: CASSPLGRSAYEQYF. For the CDR3, the DNA is TGTGCCAGCAGCCCCCTCGGGCGCAGTGCCTACGAGCAGTACTTC.